This TCR beta chain is drawn from a study of monozygotic twins with inflammatory bowel disease. The CDR3 runs to 13 residues. Per germline, CDR1 SNHLY and CDR2 FYNNEI. For each CDR3 protein, TCRdb gives one entry from its re-call of the 5' RACE reads, without DNA. Recorded for this sample: fewer than 550,000 distinct CDR3 sequences. The sequenced sample consisted of blood. The clonotype was recovered from a human donor with ulcerative colitis or Crohn's disease, or a healthy co-twin of an affected twin (not recorded which). The V call is TRBV2, the J call TRBJ1-2; the TCRdb call, TRBD1, lacks DNA for checking. The CDR3 here is CATAGTGVRGYTF.